This T cell receptor beta chain emerged from a study of monozygotic twins with inflammatory bowel disease. The germline V gene has CDR1 DFQATT and CDR2 SNEGSKA (reference sequence). This CDR3 has 13 residues. For each CDR3 protein, TCRdb gives one entry from its re-call of the 5' RACE reads, without DNA. Its clone listing holds approximately 420,000 distinct CDR3 sequences. Sequenced: blood. The TCR sequence derives from a human donor with ulcerative colitis or Crohn's disease, or a healthy co-twin of an affected twin (not recorded which). The chain recombines TRBV20-1 with TRBJ1-5. CDR3 residues: CSAKASFNQPQHF.